This paragraph reports one T cell receptor beta chain. Its antigen remains unidentified. The entry originates in a study of identical twins. Study outcomes and limitations: Whereas memory repertoires showed no such difference, abundant cord blood beta clonotypes carried fewer insertions. Researchers reported excess low generation probability among twin-shared out-of-frame alpha sequences.

V shed 4 bases and J shed 2 bases, with 12 bases lying between them. The CDR3 is 15 amino acids. cDNA carried unique molecular identifiers, and a universal primer site was added by template switching. TCRdb recomputed calls from the 5' RACE reads with MiXCR, one row per CDR3 protein. This sample carries more than 200,000 distinct CDR3 sequences, about a tenth of them seen once, and the ten largest clones take 5% to 5.5%. The chain links TRBV12-3 or TRBV12-4 to TRBJ1-5; no reliable D call. The sample was memory (CD45RO+) T cells sorted from blood. The TCR originated in a woman between 18 and 29 years old in good health. CDR3 protein: CASSSYHGRNQPQHF. CDR3 bases: TGTGCCAGCAGTTCCTATCACGGACGCAATCAGCCCCAGCATTTT.